One and the same sample provided the 22 T cell receptor beta chains below, sequenced in a study of cytomegalovirus exposure and HLA in healthy donors. Primers: 60 Vbeta forward and 13 Jbeta reverse. Sequenced by immunoSEQ multiplex PCR; TCRdb stores in-frame clones only, minus some. The sample contains tens of thousands of clones, around 70% of which appear only once. Sequenced material: PBMCs. The source is a woman aged 45-59 years in good health and CMV-seropositive.

V and J are TRBV6-5 and TRBJ2-1; D remains ambiguous. The CDR3 sequence is 12 residues long. Germline values: CDR1 MNHEY, CDR2 SVGAGI. Trimming pared 4 bases from V and 7 bases from J, leaving 8 bases between. DNA for the CDR3: TGTGCCAGCAGTTCAATCGGGAATGAGCAGTTCTTC. This codes for CASSSIGNEQFF.

The chain joins TRBV5-1 to TRBJ1-1, with D hard to call. The length of the CDR3 is 14 residues. V was shortened by 0 bases and J by 3 bases, with 9 bases between the two germline ends. Per germline, CDR1 SGHRS and CDR2 YFSETQ. CDR3 region: CASSLGQLDTEAFF. The CDR3 bases are TGCGCCAGCAGCTTGGGACAACTAGACACTGAAGCTTTCTTT.

The chain couples TRBV27 to TRBJ2-6, with 11 nucleotides matching TRBD1. J was trimmed by 4 bases and V by 3 bases; bases with no gene match: 8. CDR1 is MNHEY and CDR2 is SMNVEV in the germline V gene (reference sequence). The CDR3 spans 18 residues. In nucleotides, the CDR3 is TGTGCCAGCAGTTTTTTAGGACAGGGGGCGCGAGGGGCCAACGTCCTGACTTTC. Protein product: CASSFLGQGARGANVLTF. Full variable domain (rest looked up from reference TRBV27 and TRBJ2-6): EAQVTQNPRYLITVTGKKLTVTCSQNMNHEYMSWYRQDPGLGLRQIYYSMNVEVTDKGDVPEGYKVSRKEKRNFPLILESPSPNQTSLYFCASSFLGQGARGANVLTFGAGSRLTVL.

The chain carries TRBV7-2 and TRBJ2-3; a weak D match, TRBD2 (6 bases). With 5 bases removed from V and 4 bases from J, the gap between germline ends came to 22 bases. CDR1 and CDR2 from the germline V gene are SGHTA and FQGNSA. The CDR3 is made up of 17 amino acids. CDR3 sequence reads: CASSLPSGTGVSDTQYF. The CDR3 coding sequence is TGTGCCAGCAGCCTACCTTCCGGGACTGGAGTTTCAGATACGCAGTATTTT.

The V and J genes are TRBV9 and TRBJ2-5, with 8 positions matching TRBD1. The germline V gene encodes CDR1 SGDLS and CDR2 YYNGEE. The CDR3 is 15 residues long. Germline trimming cut 3 bases from V and 5 bases from J; bases unmatched to any gene: 9. This CDR3 is CASSESPGGGETQYF. The CDR3 DNA is TGTGCCAGCAGCGAGTCTCCAGGGGGCGGGGAGACCCAGTACTTC.

This clone was detected only a few times. The chain employs TRBV28 and TRBJ2-7; D not certain. Germline V lookup: CDR1 MDHEN, CDR2 SYDVKM. This CDR3 comprises 16 residues. Trimming stripped 4 bases from V and 0 bases from J, with 16 bases between. The CDR3 coding sequence is TGTGCCAGCAGTTACCTAGGCCTGCCCCGCTCCTACGAGCAGTACTTC. It specifies CASSYLGLPRSYEQYF.

This clone has a single count. This chain links TRBV6-1 with TRBJ1-2, with 10 bases identical to TRBD1. CDR1 and CDR2 from the germline V gene are MNHNS and SASEGT. V was clipped by 4 bases and J by 4 bases; unmatched bases: 9. This CDR3 has 16 residues. Here the CDR3 DNA reads TGTGCCAGCAGTGCCCGTCCGGGACAGGGGAGCTATGGCTACACCTTC. Residues: CASSARPGQGSYGYTF.

In its sample, this clone was seen once. The chain joins TRBV30 to TRBJ2-5, with a possible D match to TRBD1 (7 bases). This CDR3 is 13 amino acids long. Germline V lookup: CDR1 GTSNPN, CDR2 SVGIG (reference sequence). V dropped 0 bases and J dropped 4 bases, with 9 bases sitting between them. This chain's CDR3 is CAWSVQGGETQYF. The CDR3 DNA is TGTGCCTGGAGTGTTCAGGGGGGAGAGACCCAGTACTTC.

Only one count was recorded for this clone. The chain has TRBV7-9 and TRBJ2-7; TRBD2 aligns across 7 bases. The CDR3 consists of 14 residues. CDR1 is SEHNR and CDR2 is FQNEAQ in the germline V gene (reference sequence). After removal of 3 bases from V and 2 bases from J, the junction contained 4 bases not matched to a gene. CDR3 bases: TGTGCCAGCAGCTTGGGAGGGTATACCTACGAGCAGTACTTC. Translating it yields CASSLGGYTYEQYF.

A word on this clone: Other DNA sequences in this sample translate to the same CDR3. The chain joins TRBV19 to TRBJ1-2; TRBD1 might be the D (5 bases). CDR3 length equals 13 residues. V dropped 6 bases and J dropped 2 bases, with 10 bases sitting between them. Germline V gene lookup returns CDR1 LNHDA and CDR2 SQIVND (reference sequence). The CDR3 DNA sequence: TGTGCCAGTAGCCCGACAGCGAACTATGGCTACACCTTC. Translating it yields CASSPTANYGYTF.

The chain links TRBV6-1 to TRBJ1-5; 11 bases map to TRBD1. V was pared by 4 bases and J by 7 bases, with 0 bases of the junction left unmatched. This CDR3 contains 13 residues. Germline values: CDR1 MNHNS, CDR2 SASEGT. CDR3 region: CASSGTGGQPQHF. The CDR3 region has the DNA TGTGCCAGCAGTGGGACAGGGGGCCAGCCCCAGCATTTT.

The rearrangement joins TRBV11-2 to TRBJ2-4; the match to TRBD2 covers 7 bases. J lost 15 bases, V lost 1 base, and 6 bases had no gene match. Germline lookup yields CDR1 SGHAT and CDR2 FQNNGV. The CDR3 loop spans 12 amino acids. The CDR3 spells CASSLGGSDPYF. The CDR3 region has the DNA TGTGCCAGCAGCTTAGGCGGGAGCGATCCGTACTTC.

The J gene is TRBJ2-7, the V gene TRBV18; D is uncertain. V was shortened by 1 base and J by 10 bases, with 17 bases between the two germline ends. Germline lookup yields CDR1 KGHSH and CDR2 LQKENI. The CDR3 is 14 amino acids. This CDR3 reads CASSPRLAEARQYF. For the CDR3, the DNA is TGTGCCAGCTCACCACGTCTGGCTGAGGCACGCCAGTACTTC.

CDR3: CASSDWAGELTGYTF. The CDR3 DNA reads as TGTGCCAGCTCCGACTGGGCAGGGGAATTAACTGGCTACACCTTC. The chain recombines TRBV18 with TRBJ1-2; D might be TRBD1 (6 bases). V was trimmed by 6 bases and J by 7 bases, leaving 21 bases between them. CDR1 and CDR2 (germline): KGHSH, LQKENI. The CDR3 runs to 15 residues.

The chain couples TRBV7-9 to TRBJ1-6; 8 bases match TRBD1. Per germline, CDR1 SEHNR and CDR2 FQNEAQ (reference sequence). The CDR3 spans 15 residues. The V gene end was trimmed by 1 base and the J gene end by 6 bases; junction bases not matched to a gene: 2. The CDR3 protein is CASSLGTGPNSPLHF. The CDR3 DNA reads TGTGCCAGCAGCTTAGGGACAGGGCCTAATTCACCCCTCCACTTT.

This clone showed up just a few times. Within the sample, other DNA sequences also encode this same CDR3. This chain uses TRBV28 with TRBJ1-5; D ambiguous. Germline CDR1 MDHEN, CDR2 SYDVKM. Trimming removed 8 bases from V and 1 base from J, with 9 bases in between. CDR3 length: 13 residues. CDR3 DNA: TGTGCCAGCCGCGGGTCCAGCAATCAGCCCCAGCATTTT. Translating it yields CASRGSSNQPQHF.

The V and J genes are TRBV18 and TRBJ2-5; the D gene is possibly TRBD2 (5 bases). This CDR3 contains 15 residues. Between the trimmed V and J ends, which lost 4 bases and 5 bases, there was a span of 17 bases. The germline gives CDR1 KGHSH, CDR2 LQKENI. For the CDR3, the DNA is TGTGCCAGCTCACTGTTAAATAGAGGGTCGGAGACCCAGTACTTC. Protein sequence: CASSLLNRGSETQYF.

This chain joins TRBV28 and TRBJ2-7; 9 bases are shared with TRBD2. The germline CDR1 and CDR2 sequences are MDHEN and SYDVKM. This CDR3 has 15 residues. V was clipped by 4 bases and J by 3 bases; unmatched bases: 7. The CDR3: CASSSLAGVLYEQYF. CDR3 coding DNA: TGTGCCAGCAGTTCATTAGCGGGAGTCCTCTACGAGCAGTACTTC.

The rearrangement links TRBV30 to TRBJ1-2; no firm D call. The CDR3 sequence is 12 residues long. Looked up from germline, CDR1 is GTSNPN and CDR2 is SVGIG (reference sequence). V was cut by 0 bases and J by 10 bases, with 12 bases left in between. The CDR3 DNA is TGTGCCTGGAGTGTACGGGAGTCGGACTACACCTTC. Translated: CAWSVRESDYTF. Combining the CDR3 with reference TRBV30 and TRBJ1-2 gives the whole variable domain SQTIHQWPATLVQPVGSPLSLECTVEGTSNPNLYWYRQAAGRGLQLLFYSVGIGQISSEVPQNLSASRPQDRQFILSSKKLLLSDSGFYLCAWSVRESDYTFGSGTRLTVV.

This sequence joins TRBV2 and TRBJ1-2; D unresolved. Trimming left V 6 bases short and J 0 bases short, with 8 bases between. CDR1 and CDR2 from the germline V gene are SNHLY and FYNNEI. This CDR3 is 13 amino acids long. CDR3 sequence reads: CASRSLANYGYTF. The CDR3 nucleotides read TGTGCCAGCAGGAGCTTAGCTAACTATGGCTACACCTTC. The variable domain in full, with the rest retrieved from reference TRBV2 and TRBJ1-2, is EPEVTQTPSHQVTQMGQEVILRCVPISNHLYFYWYRQILGQKVEFLVSFYNNEISEKSEIFDDQFSVERPDGSNFTLKIRSTKLEDSAMYFCASRSLANYGYTFGSGTRLTVV.

The CDR3 DNA reads TGTGCCAGCACCCGACTAGCGGGGCTGAAAGAGACCCAGTACTTC. Protein product: CASTRLAGLKETQYF. The rearrangement joins TRBV21-1 to TRBJ2-5; the listed D gene, TRBD2, was not tested against the DNA. TRBV21-1 is an annotated pseudogene. This CDR3 contains 15 residues.

This clone was found a few times. V usage is TRBV20-1 and J usage is TRBJ1-1; D might be TRBD1 (5 bases). There are 11 residues in the CDR3. Germline V gives CDR1 DFQATT, CDR2 SNEGSKA (reference sequence). CDR3 nucleotides: TGCAGCCAGGACATTAACACTGAAGCTTTCTTT. As protein: CSQDINTEAFF.